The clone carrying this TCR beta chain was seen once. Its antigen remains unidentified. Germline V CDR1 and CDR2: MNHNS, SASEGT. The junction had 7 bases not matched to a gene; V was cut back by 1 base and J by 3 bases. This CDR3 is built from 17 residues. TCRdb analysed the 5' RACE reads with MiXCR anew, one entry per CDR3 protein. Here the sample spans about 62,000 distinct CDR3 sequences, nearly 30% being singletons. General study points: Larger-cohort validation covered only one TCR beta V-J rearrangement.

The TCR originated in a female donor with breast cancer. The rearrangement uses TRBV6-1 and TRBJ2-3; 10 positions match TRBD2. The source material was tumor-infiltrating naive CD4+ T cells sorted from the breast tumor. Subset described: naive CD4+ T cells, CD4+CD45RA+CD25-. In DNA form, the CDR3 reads TGTGCCAGCAGTGAAGAAGCGGGAGGGATTTGGACAGATACGCAGTATTTT. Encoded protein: CASSEEAGGIWTDTQYF.